The 23 T cell receptor beta chains presented below share a single source sample, sequenced in a study of blood T cell repertoires in COVID-19. Sequencing was performed with immunoSEQ multiplex PCR; in TCRdb, only in-frame clones are kept and a portion is missing. The data contain 90,000 to 130,000 clones, roughly four fifths of them seen just once; the ten biggest clones take up about 3.8%. Material: peripheral blood. Receptors originate from a woman between 65 and 79 years old with acute or convalescent COVID-19.

This clone turned up a few times. DNA for the CDR3: TGCGCCAGCAGTTATCTAGCGGGGTGGGGAGACAATGAGCAGTTCTTC. Translation gives CASSYLAGWGDNEQFF. The V call is TRBV5-1, the J call TRBJ2-1, with TRBD2 matching 9 bases. CDR1 and CDR2 (germline): SGHRS, YFSETQ. There are 16 residues in the CDR3. V gave up 5 bases and J gave up 5 bases; unmatched junction bases: 11.

The J gene is TRBJ2-5, the V gene TRBV6-5, with D perhaps TRBD1 (6 bases). The CDR3 has 13 amino acids. V lost 11 bases to trimming and J lost 4 bases, with 17 bases between them. CDR1 and CDR2 from the germline V gene are MNHEY and SVGAGI. CDR3 region: CASRGTGRETQYF. DNA for the CDR3: TGTGCCTCTCGAGGTACAGGGCGAGAGACCCAGTACTTC.

The V and J genes are TRBV28 and TRBJ2-2, with 11 bases aligning to TRBD2. Germline V gene lookup returns CDR1 MDHEN and CDR2 SYDVKM. The CDR3 sequence is 15 residues long. With V trimmed by 6 bases and J by 6 bases, 6 bases remained unmatched. In nucleotides, the CDR3 is TGTGCCAGCAGCTTAGCGGGGGGGCTAGCCGGGGAGCTGTTTTTT. It encodes CASSLAGGLAGELFF.

This clone was detected only once. The genes are TRBV7-2 and TRBJ1-5; D is undetermined. V lost 1 base and J 7 bases, leaving 11 bases between the germline ends. CDR1 is SGHTA, CDR2 FQGNSA, per germline. This CDR3 is 14 amino acids long. CDR3 loop: CASSLVGSGQPQHF. CDR3 bases: TGTGCCAGCAGCTTAGTGGGAAGCGGGCAGCCCCAGCATTTT.

The V gene is TRBV10-1, the J gene TRBJ2-5; TRBD2 aligns across 8 bases. Germline CDR1 reads WNHNN; CDR2 reads SYGVQD (reference sequence). Losses at the gene ends were 3 bases for V and 4 bases for J; bases not matched to a gene: 13. The CDR3 has 17 amino acids. Written as DNA, the CDR3 is TGCGCCAGCAGTGAAAACGGGAGGGGAGGGTCTGGAGAGACCCAGTACTTC. Translating it yields CASSENGRGGSGETQYF.

The CDR3: CASSPSGAGELFF. DNA of the CDR3: TGTGCCAGCAGCCCCTCCGGAGCCGGGGAGCTGTTTTTT. The V gene is TRBV7-3, the J gene TRBJ2-2; D is unresolved. The V end was cut by 5 bases, the J end by 6 bases, with 10 bases between. The CDR3 is 13 residues long. Germline CDR1 is SGHTA and CDR2 is FQGTGA.

This clone was observed a single time. This chain links TRBV28 with TRBJ1-2, with 8 bases identical to TRBD1. CDR1 MDHEN and CDR2 SYDVKM come from the germline V gene. J lost 8 bases, V lost 0 bases, and 5 bases had no gene match. The CDR3 is 14 amino acids. The CDR3 loop reads CASSLWQGAGGYTF. The CDR3 DNA is TGTGCCAGCAGTTTATGGCAGGGGGCAGGCGGCTACACCTTC.

The chain is built from TRBV7-9 and TRBJ2-7; TRBD2 aligns across 14 bases. Germline lookup yields CDR1 SEHNR and CDR2 FQNEAQ (reference sequence). The CDR3 has 18 residues. The ends lost 5 bases at V and 0 bases at J; junction bases unmatched: 9. The CDR3 here is CASSPHSGLAGASYEQYF. The CDR3 DNA sequence: TGTGCCAGCAGCCCCCACTCGGGACTAGCGGGGGCCTCCTACGAGCAGTACTTC. The whole variable domain, filled in from reference TRBV7-9 and TRBJ2-7, reads DTGVSQNPRHKITKRGQNVTFRCDPISEHNRLYWYRQTLGQGPEFLTYFQNEAQLEKSRLLSDRFSAERPKGSFSTLEIQRTEQGDSAMYLCASSPHSGLAGASYEQYFGPGTRLTVT.

The chain combines TRBV5-1 with TRBJ1-1; no clear D. The germline CDR1 and CDR2 sequences are SGHRS and YFSETQ. There are 16 residues in the CDR3. The germline V and J ends were trimmed by 0 bases and 3 bases, with 15 bases remaining between them. The DNA for the CDR3 is TGCGCCAGCAGCTTGGACCCCATCTTCGGGGACACTGAAGCTTTCTTT. This codes for CASSLDPIFGDTEAFF.

This chain links TRBV15 with TRBJ2-1; D may be TRBD2 (6 bases). The V gene's germline CDR1 is LNHNV and CDR2 YYDKDF (reference sequence). The length of the CDR3 is 15 residues. The ends were cut back, 0 bases at V and 9 bases at J, with 15 bases in the middle. CDR3 in amino acids: CATSRDRLVVREQFF. The DNA of the CDR3 is TGTGCCACCAGCAGAGATCGACTAGTTGTACGTGAGCAGTTCTTC.

CDR3 sequence (DNA): TGTGCCAGCAGACCGACAGGGTTTACAGATACGCAGTATTTT. This translates into CASRPTGFTDTQYF. The chain couples TRBV7-2 to TRBJ2-3; 7 positions agree with TRBD1. J lost 3 bases, V lost 6 bases, and 6 bases had no gene match. The CDR3 is 14 residues long. CDR1 SGHTA and CDR2 FQGNSA come from the germline V gene.

This rearrangement joins TRBV15 to TRBJ2-1, with TRBD2 as a possible D gene (6 bases). Germline V gene data show CDR1 as LNHNV and CDR2 as YYDKDF (reference sequence). The ends were cut back, 0 bases at V and 6 bases at J, with 24 bases in the middle. The CDR3 is made up of 19 amino acids. CDR3 protein: CATSRDPLASQILRNEQFF. The CDR3 coding sequence is TGTGCCACCAGCAGAGACCCGCTAGCGTCTCAGATTCTACGCAATGAGCAGTTCTTC.

This clone was seen once. The chain employs TRBV23-1 and TRBJ2-4; unclear D gene. TRBV23-1 is an open reading frame whose function is uncertain. Deletions cut 2 bases from V and 2 bases from J, with 7 bases between. The CDR3 totals 14 residues. The CDR3 DNA sequence: TGCGCCAGCAGTCAAGGGCTATCCAAAAACATTCAGTACTTC. It specifies CASSQGLSKNIQYF.

This clone was found once. The gene calls are TRBV3-1 (or the pseudogene TRBV3-2) and TRBJ2-3; 7 positions match TRBD1. Per the germline V gene, CDR1 is LGHDT and CDR2 is YNNKEL (reference sequence). The CDR3 extends over 14 amino acids. V was clipped by 3 bases and J by 7 bases; unmatched bases: 7. The CDR3 nucleotides read TGTGCCAGCAGCCACGACAGGGAACGGTATACGCAGTATTTT. It specifies CASSHDRERYTQYF.

This chain uses TRBV11-3 with TRBJ1-3; a possible D gene is TRBD1 (6 bases). The CDR3 length is 15 residues. Germline-derived CDR1 and CDR2 are SGHNT and YENEEA. The germline V and J ends were trimmed by 0 bases and 3 bases, with 9 bases remaining between them. CDR3 DNA sequence: TGTGCCAGCAGCTTAGACAACAGGGATGGAAACACCATATATTTT. Translated, it gives CASSLDNRDGNTIYF.

The rearrangement links TRBV6-5 to TRBJ2-2; D unresolved. The CDR3 sequence is 15 residues long. V lost 7 bases and J lost 0, with 12 bases in between. Germline V gene sequence: CDR1 MNHEY, CDR2 SVGAGI. The DNA for the CDR3 is TGTGCCAGCACCGGGTACGGCGCGAACACCGGGGAGCTGTTTTTT. Residues: CASTGYGANTGELFF.

The chain carries TRBV5-6 and TRBJ1-3; a weak D match, TRBD1 (6 bases). The CDR3 is 15 residues long. The V end lost 4 bases, the J end lost 2 bases, and 13 bases lay between the germline ends. The germline V gene encodes CDR1 SGHDT and CDR2 YYEEEE. CDR3 sequence (DNA): TGTGCCAGCAGCGTGTTACAGGGCACTGGAAACACCATATATTTT. Amino acids: CASSVLQGTGNTIYF.

The rearrangement joins TRBV5-1 to TRBJ1-4; TRBD1 matches at 8 bases. J was trimmed by 1 base and V by 3 bases; bases with no gene match: 2. The CDR3 length is 15 residues. Germline V gives CDR1 SGHRS, CDR2 YFSETQ. Here the CDR3 DNA reads TGCGCCAGCAGCTCGGGGACAGGAACTAATGAAAAACTGTTTTTT. Encoded protein: CASSSGTGTNEKLFF.

V gene TRBV5-8 combines with J gene TRBJ2-3; 13 bases are shared with TRBD2. The length of the CDR3 is 16 residues. After removal of 3 bases from V and 2 bases from J, the junction contained 3 bases not matched to a gene. The germline V gene has CDR1 SGHTS and CDR2 YDEGEE. The chain's CDR3 is CASSSGTSGATDTQYF. In DNA form, the CDR3 reads TGTGCCAGCAGCTCCGGGACTAGCGGGGCCACAGATACGCAGTATTTT.

This chain connects TRBV5-1 to TRBJ1-1; D remains unclear. The CDR3 contains 17 residues. The ends were cut back, 3 bases at V and 0 bases at J, with 18 bases in the middle. Germline V CDR1 and CDR2: SGHRS, YFSETQ. CDR3 protein: CASSSSTHGLMNTEAFF. CDR3 sequence (DNA): TGCGCCAGCAGCTCATCGACTCACGGACTTATGAACACTGAAGCTTTCTTT.

This clone was counted only a few times. The rearrangement links TRBV10-2 to TRBJ1-5; D might be TRBD1 (5 bases). CDR1 and CDR2 from the germline V gene are WSHSY and SAAADI. There are 13 residues in the CDR3. Trimming pared 4 bases from V and 4 bases from J, leaving 8 bases between. CDR3 sequence reads: CASSVGGNQPQHF. The CDR3 DNA follows: TGCGCCAGCAGTGTCGGGGGAAATCAGCCCCAGCATTTT.

The chain couples TRBV5-4 to TRBJ2-3; TRBD2 matches at 9 bases. After removal of 0 bases from V and 3 bases from J, the junction contained 5 bases not matched to a gene. Looked up from germline, CDR1 is SGHNT and CDR2 is YYREEE (reference sequence). The CDR3 sequence is 16 residues long. The CDR3 sequence: CASSLALAGITDTQYF. CDR3 coding DNA: TGTGCCAGCAGCTTGGCGCTAGCGGGGATTACAGATACGCAGTATTTT. Full variable domain (outside the CDR3, taken from reference TRBV5-4 and TRBJ2-3): ETGVTQSPTHLIKTRGQQVTLRCSSQSGHNTVSWYQQALGQGPQFIFQYYREEENGRGNFPPRFSGLQFPNYSSELNVNALELDDSALYLCASSLALAGITDTQYFGPGTRLTVL.

The chain is built from TRBV4-2 and TRBJ1-1; 12 nucleotides match TRBD1. The germline gives CDR1 LGHNA, CDR2 YNFKEQ. The ends lost 4 bases at V and 5 bases at J; junction bases unmatched: 11. The CDR3 loop spans 17 amino acids. The CDR3 DNA follows: TGTGCCAGCAGCCCGGGACAGGGGGCGCGAGGAGTTACTGAAGCTTTCTTT. It codes for CASSPGQGARGVTEAFF.